These 30 T cell receptor beta chains were all obtained from the same sample, sequenced in a study of OX40 agonist ivuxolimab in advanced cancers. Sequencing used immunoSEQ multiplex PCR; TCRdb keeps in-frame clones, though not all of them. The sample holds about 66,000 clones; under 95% are singletons and the top ten take 11% to 15%. This material consisted of CD4+ or CD8+ T cells sorted from blood, taken in a trial of the OX40 agonist ivuxolimab. The receptor set was obtained from an adult with an advanced solid tumor such as melanoma, head and neck, liver or kidney cancer.

Of note for this clone: One end of the junction varies from germline; a read error may be responsible. This rearrangement joins TRBV7-7 to TRBJ2-1, with 10 bases matching TRBD2. The CDR3 is 15 residues long. Germline V CDR1 and CDR2: SSHAT, FNYEAQ (reference sequence). This CDR3 reads CASSLGVAGGSEQFF. The CDR3 coding sequence is TGTGCTAGCAGCTTAGGGGTAGCGGGAGGTAGTGAGCAGTTCTTC. Together with reference TRBV7-7 and TRBJ2-1, the CDR3 gives the full variable domain: GAGVSQSPRYKVTKRGQDVTLRCDPISSHATLYWYQQALGQGPEFLTYFNYEAQPDKSGLPSDRFSAERPEGSISTLTIQRTEQRDSAMYRCASSLGVAGGSEQFFGPGTRLTVL.

The chain is built from TRBV28 and TRBJ2-1; D possibly corresponds to TRBD1 (6 bases). The ends were cut back, 7 bases at V and 14 bases at J, with 15 bases in the middle. The CDR3 contains 11 residues. Germline CDR1 MDHEN, CDR2 SYDVKM. CDR3: CASTTVQGEFF. In DNA, the CDR3 is TGTGCCAGCACTACCGTACAGGGCGAGTTCTTC.

V usage is TRBV25-1 and J usage is TRBJ1-1, with D perhaps matching TRBD1 (5 bases). In germline, CDR1 is MGHDK, CDR2 SYGVNS. Trimming took off 6 bases at V and 6 bases at J, with 17 bases between the two ends. The CDR3 covers 14 residues. The DNA for the CDR3 is TGTGCCAGCAGCAGAGGTGGTCGAGGGGCTGAAGCTTTCTTT. Translating it yields CASSRGGRGAEAFF.

The J gene is TRBJ2-1, the V gene TRBV7-2; 10 nucleotides line up with TRBD2. The CDR3 runs to 17 residues. Germline loops: CDR1 SGHTA, CDR2 FQGNSA. The junction had 8 bases not matched to a gene; V was cut back by 1 base and J by 5 bases. The CDR3 loop reads CASSLEGPGLANNEQFF. Here the CDR3 DNA reads TGTGCCAGCAGCTTAGAGGGCCCGGGACTAGCGAACAATGAGCAGTTCTTC.

This clone appeared once. The genes are TRBV28 and TRBJ2-3, with 10 bases aligning to TRBD2. CDR1 and CDR2 from the germline V gene are MDHEN and SYDVKM. V shed 3 bases and J 4 bases; nucleotides not matched to a gene: 10. This CDR3 is built from 17 residues. Here the CDR3 reads CASSLAAGGHTADTQYF. DNA for the CDR3: TGTGCCAGCAGTTTGGCAGCGGGAGGGCACACAGCAGATACGCAGTATTTT.

Notes on this clone: One junction end disagrees with the germline gene, perhaps due to a read error. The J gene is TRBJ2-1, the V gene TRBV7-7, with TRBD2 matching over 8 bases. The CDR3 extends over 14 amino acids. Germline CDR1 is SSHAT and CDR2 is FNYEAQ (reference sequence). CDR3: CASSLEAGGNEQFF. The CDR3 coding sequence is TGTGCTAGCAGCTTAGAGGCGGGGGGCAATGAGCAGTTCTTC.

The rearrangement uses TRBV11-2 and TRBJ2-6; a weak D match, TRBD1 (5 bases). The CDR3 consists of 16 residues. Per the germline V gene, CDR1 is SGHAT and CDR2 is FQNNGV. V lost 2 bases, J lost 2 bases, and 10 bases lay in between. This chain's CDR3 is CASSLLGQAGANVLTF. The CDR3 region has the DNA TGTGCCAGCAGCTTACTCGGACAAGCTGGGGCCAACGTCCTGACTTTC.

The chain has TRBV6-5 and TRBJ2-5; a possible D gene is TRBD1 (8 bases). The germline V and J ends were trimmed by 5 bases and 5 bases, with 18 bases remaining between them. CDR3 length equals 15 residues. The germline gives CDR1 MNHEY, CDR2 SVGAGI. The CDR3 DNA reads TGTGCCAGCAGTCGAACCGGACAGGGAGGGGAGACCCAGTACTTC. Protein: CASSRTGQGGETQYF.

The chain employs TRBV4-1 and TRBJ2-7; D call uncertain. The germline V gene has CDR1 MGHRA and CDR2 YSYEKL. The CDR3 covers 14 residues. V lost 6 bases to trimming and J lost 3 bases, with 15 bases between them. The chain's CDR3 is CASSPLGIDYEQYF. CDR3 DNA: TGCGCCAGCAGTCCGTTGGGGATCGACTACGAGCAGTACTTC.

This chain connects TRBV29-1 to TRBJ2-7; 7 nucleotides line up with TRBD1. Germline V gene lookup returns CDR1 SQVTM and CDR2 ANQGSEA. The CDR3 is made up of 11 amino acids. CDR3 bases: TGCAGTGGCACAGGGGAGCGCGAGCAGTACTTC. It translates to CSGTGEREQYF.

This sequence joins TRBV7-2 and TRBJ2-3; 11 bases are shared with TRBD2. Unmatched junction bases numbered 1, after V lost 2 bases and J lost 3 bases. CDR1 and CDR2 from the germline V gene are SGHTA and FQGNSA. This CDR3 has 15 amino acids. The CDR3 sequence: CASSLRTSGTDTQYF. The CDR3, as DNA: TGTGCCAGCAGCTTAAGGACTAGCGGGACAGATACGCAGTATTTT.

This rearrangement joins TRBV7-2 to TRBJ2-6; D is perhaps TRBD1 (6 bases). This CDR3 contains 15 residues. The V gene's germline CDR1 is SGHTA and CDR2 FQGNSA. V lost 8 bases and J 0 bases, leaving 11 bases between the germline ends. The CDR3 nucleotides read TGTGCCAGCTTAGGACAGTACTCTGGGGCCAACGTCCTGACTTTC. Its protein is CASLGQYSGANVLTF.

The rearrangement joins TRBV5-1 to TRBJ2-2; D is ambiguous. The CDR3 is 14 amino acids. From germline, CDR1 is SGHRS and CDR2 YFSETQ. V lost 4 bases to trimming and J lost 1 base, with 8 bases between them. The CDR3, as DNA: TGCGCCAGCAGCCCCCGAGGGAACACCGGGGAGCTGTTTTTT. Residues: CASSPRGNTGELFF. Full variable domain (remainder filled in from reference TRBV5-1 and TRBJ2-2): KAGVTQTPRYLIKTRGQQVTLSCSPISGHRSVSWYQQTPGQGLQFLFEYFSETQRNKGNFPGRFSGRQFSNSRSEMNVSTLELGDSALYLCASSPRGNTGELFFGEGSRLTVL.

V is TRBV2 and J is TRBJ1-4; 8 bases are shared with TRBD1. Germline CDR1 and CDR2: SNHLY and FYNNEI. The CDR3 has 14 amino acids. The V and J ends lost 8 bases and 4 bases, in that order; junction bases with no gene match: 6. CDR3 in amino acids: CASGQGKVNEKLFF. Written as DNA, the CDR3 is TGTGCCAGCGGACAGGGAAAGGTTAATGAAAAACTGTTTTTT.

The chain recombines TRBV4-1 with TRBJ2-1; D not resolved. The CDR3 is made up of 15 amino acids. V was clipped by 4 bases and J by 0 bases, with 10 bases between them. Germline V CDR1 and CDR2: MGHRA, YSYEKL. CDR3 sequence (DNA): TGCGCCAGCAGCCGGACGTCAAGCTCCTACAATGAGCAGTTCTTC. Protein sequence: CASSRTSSSYNEQFF.

The chain recombines TRBV11-3 with TRBJ2-7, with 7 nucleotides matching TRBD1. The junction had 6 bases not matched to a gene; V was cut back by 5 bases and J by 2 bases. This CDR3 has 14 residues. Germline V gene data show CDR1 as SGHNT and CDR2 as YENEEA. CDR3 in amino acids: CASSTRQGTYEQYF. The CDR3 DNA sequence: TGTGCCAGCAGCACCCGACAGGGCACCTACGAGCAGTACTTC.

The V call is TRBV6-6, the J call TRBJ1-2, with 9 bases matching TRBD1. In germline, CDR1 is MNHNY, CDR2 SVGAGI (reference sequence). The V gene end was trimmed by 2 bases and the J gene end by 0 bases; junction bases not matched to a gene: 4. The CDR3 has 16 residues. The CDR3 reads CASSYAGTGSNYGYTF. CDR3 coding DNA: TGTGCCAGCAGTTACGCCGGGACAGGGTCTAACTATGGCTACACCTTC.

The gene calls are TRBV7-9 and TRBJ1-4; no reliable D call. The V end was cut by 2 bases, the J end by 0 bases, with 7 bases between. CDR1 and CDR2 (germline): SEHNR, FQNEAQ (reference sequence). This CDR3 comprises 15 residues. Here the CDR3 reads CASSLPSTTNEKLFF. In DNA form, the CDR3 reads TGTGCCAGCAGCTTACCCTCCACAACTAATGAAAAACTGTTTTTT. The full variable domain, its missing parts supplied by reference TRBV7-9 and TRBJ1-4, is DTGVSQNPRHKITKRGQNVTFRCDPISEHNRLYWYRQTLGQGPEFLTYFQNEAQLEKSRLLSDRFSAERPKGSFSTLEIQRTEQGDSAMYLCASSLPSTTNEKLFFGSGTQLSVL.

The chain combines TRBV6-5 with TRBJ1-5; D not resolved. The CDR3 length is 15 residues. V lost 9 bases and J lost 2, with 17 bases in between. Germline V lookup: CDR1 MNHEY, CDR2 SVGAGI. CDR3 DNA sequence: TGTGCCAGTGGCCCCAGAGGGCGCGGCAATCAGCCCCAGCATTTT. This translates into CASGPRGRGNQPQHF.

The chain employs TRBV6-5 and TRBJ2-7; D is ambiguous. The CDR3 contains 15 residues. Deletions cut 0 bases from V and 6 bases from J, with 15 bases between. CDR1 and CDR2 from the germline V gene are MNHEY and SVGAGI. The CDR3 sequence: CASSYSSAKKGEQYF. The CDR3 DNA reads as TGTGCCAGCAGTTACTCTTCGGCCAAGAAAGGCGAGCAGTACTTC.

The chain employs TRBV5-6 and TRBJ2-5; 9 nucleotides align to TRBD2. V shed 0 bases and J 6 bases; nucleotides not matched to a gene: 3. Germline V gives CDR1 SGHDT, CDR2 YYEEEE. The CDR3 loop spans 14 amino acids. In DNA form, the CDR3 reads TGTGCCAGCAGCTTGGGACCTAGCGGGAAGACCCAGTACTTC. It is translated as CASSLGPSGKTQYF. Full variable domain (remainder filled in from reference TRBV5-6 and TRBJ2-5): DAGVTQSPTHLIKTRGQQVTLRCSPKSGHDTVSWYQQALGQGPQFIFQYYEEEERQRGNFPDRFSGHQFPNYSSELNVNALLLGDSALYLCASSLGPSGKTQYFGPGTRLLVL.

This chain links TRBV11-1 with TRBJ1-1; 7 bases fit TRBD1. Trimming cost V 6 bases and J 5 bases; bases outside gene matches: 9. Germline CDR1 SGHAT, CDR2 FQDESV (reference sequence). The CDR3 sequence is 14 residues long. CDR3 residues: CASSLTGDGTEAFF. DNA for the CDR3: TGTGCCAGCAGTTTAACAGGGGATGGAACTGAAGCTTTCTTT.

The V gene is TRBV11-2, the J gene TRBJ1-1; D is unresolved. Germline CDR1 reads SGHAT; CDR2 reads FQNNGV. The CDR3 sequence is 12 residues long. Trimming pared 1 base from V and 11 bases from J, leaving 11 bases between. CDR3 sequence: CASSLGPATAFF. The CDR3 DNA follows: TGTGCCAGCAGCTTAGGCCCTGCGACTGCTTTCTTT.

V usage is TRBV15 and J usage is TRBJ2-7; 9 bases match TRBD2. Looked up from germline, CDR1 is LNHNV and CDR2 is YYDKDF (reference sequence). Trimming took 1 base from V and 0 from J; bases not matched to a gene: 13. The CDR3 sequence is 19 residues long. The CDR3 is CATSRARLAGPQSSYEQYF. CDR3 nucleotides: TGTGCCACCAGCAGAGCGAGGCTAGCGGGACCCCAGAGCTCCTACGAGCAGTACTTC.

Turning to this clone: At one boundary the junction diverges from the germline segment, which might be a read error. The J gene is TRBJ2-1, the V gene TRBV7-7; D not resolved. CDR3 length: 15 amino acids. The germline V gene encodes CDR1 SSHAT and CDR2 FNYEAQ (reference sequence). CDR3: CASRVLPRRDNEQFF. CDR3 sequence (DNA): TGTGCTAGCAGAGTCTTGCCTCGACGGGACAATGAGCAGTTCTTC.

The chain is built from TRBV7-9 and TRBJ1-5; D perhaps matches TRBD1 (6 bases). CDR1 SEHNR and CDR2 FQNEAQ come from the germline V gene (reference sequence). V was cut by 5 bases and J by 7 bases, with 15 bases left in between. The CDR3 consists of 14 residues. The CDR3 reads CASSHGQPEQPQHF. In DNA form, the CDR3 reads TGTGCCAGCAGCCACGGACAGCCAGAGCAGCCCCAGCATTTT.

CDR3 loop: CASSFRAGSTDTQYF. CDR3 DNA: TGTGCCAGCAGCTTTCGAGCGGGAAGCACAGATACGCAGTATTTT. The chain is built from TRBV7-3 and TRBJ2-3; TRBD2 matches at 7 bases. Trimming removed 3 bases from V and 0 bases from J; junction bases left unmatched: 3. The CDR3 loop spans 15 amino acids. Germline V gives CDR1 SGHTA, CDR2 FQGTGA.

The rearrangement joins TRBV6-5 to TRBJ2-5; D is uncertain. The CDR3 totals 15 residues. The V gene lost 6 bases and the J gene lost 5 bases, with 19 bases spanning the gap. The germline V gene has CDR1 MNHEY and CDR2 SVGAGI. The CDR3 coding sequence is TGTGCCAGCAGGGACCCGGGCCGCCATGGGGAGACCCAGTACTTC. It yields the protein CASRDPGRHGETQYF.

The V call is TRBV6-5, the J call TRBJ2-7; tentatively, D is TRBD1 (6 bases). CDR3 length: 15 amino acids. The germline CDR1 and CDR2 sequences are MNHEY and SVGAGI. V was clipped by 6 bases and J by 4 bases, with 19 bases between them. The CDR3 sequence: CASRRNRERTYEQYF. CDR3 DNA sequence: TGTGCCAGCAGACGTAACAGGGAACGAACGTACGAGCAGTACTTC.

The chain recombines TRBV5-1 with TRBJ1-2; D is unclear. This CDR3 region has 14 residues. V was clipped by 1 base and J by 7 bases, with 14 bases between them. From germline, CDR1 is SGHRS and CDR2 YFSETQ. CDR3 nucleotide sequence: TGCGCCAGCAGCTTGACGGACCGCGAGGGTGGCTACACCTTC. Protein product: CASSLTDREGGYTF.